This passage covers 13 T cell receptor beta chains from one sample sequenced in a study of shared clonotypes between healthy human individuals (dated by TCRdb to about 2020). Library preparation was by the immunoSEQ multiplex PCR assay. TCRdb limited this immuneACCESS table to in-frame rearrangements with V and J called. A share of clones is missing; checked studies link under half to unresolved V genes, and the rest is unexplained. The sample has around 1,100,000 clones on record, about 72% of them singletons. The top ten constitute roughly 0.82% of the sample. Input material: memory CD4+ T cells from PBMCs. This sample's cell subset or site label indicates: CD45RA-negative fraction. These receptors all stem from a man aged 18 to 29 in good health. Some clones in this sample may be carry-over from other donors' samples.

The V call is TRBV18, the J call TRBJ1-5, with D unresolved. CDR1 is KGHSH, CDR2 LQKENI, per germline. This CDR3 contains 16 residues. V lost 4 bases and J lost 0, with 13 bases in between. CDR3 loop: CASSLFDPISNQPQHF. In DNA, the CDR3 is TGTGCCAGCTCACTTTTCGACCCCATTAGCAATCAGCCCCAGCATTTT.

This clone was seen a few times. The chain employs TRBV6-6 and TRBJ2-2; perhaps TRBD2 as D (6 bases). Germline CDR1 reads MNHNY; CDR2 reads SVGAGI (reference sequence). V lost 5 bases to trimming and J lost 2 bases, with 9 bases between them. This CDR3 has 14 amino acids. CDR3 bases: TGTGCCAGCAGTGGCGGGACTAACACCGGGGAGCTGTTTTTT. Protein product: CASSGGTNTGELFF.

This chain links TRBV5-4 with TRBJ1-2, with a weak D call TRBD1 (5 bases). Trimming took 1 base from V and 8 from J, leaving 15 bases between them. CDR1 is SGHNT, CDR2 YYREEE, per germline (reference sequence). This CDR3 spans 14 amino acids. CDR3 nucleotides: TGTGCCAGCAGCTTGTCTAAGGGAGGGGTCGGCTACACCTTC. It translates to CASSLSKGGVGYTF.

The genes are TRBV9 and TRBJ2-7, with TRBD1 matching over 8 bases. V lost 0 bases to trimming and J lost 2 bases; unmatched junction nucleotides: 4. This CDR3 region has 15 residues. Germline CDR1 and CDR2: SGDLS and YYNGEE. DNA of the CDR3: TGTGCCAGCAGCGTAGAGGCAGGGGGCCCCTACGAGCAGTACTTC. Translating it yields CASSVEAGGPYEQYF.

V gene TRBV30 combines with J gene TRBJ2-6; a weak D match, TRBD1 (6 bases). The CDR3 consists of 17 residues. The V end was cut by 6 bases, the J end by 3 bases, with 21 bases between. Looked up from germline, CDR1 is GTSNPN and CDR2 is SVGIG (reference sequence). CDR3 protein: CACTSGTRFFGANVLTF. The CDR3, as DNA: TGTGCCTGCACATCCGGGACACGATTTTTTGGGGCCAACGTCCTGACTTTC. The full variable domain, its missing parts supplied by reference TRBV30 and TRBJ2-6, is SQTIHQWPATLVQPVGSPLSLECTVEGTSNPNLYWYRQAAGRGLQLLFYSVGIGQISSEVPQNLSASRPQDRQFILSSKKLLLSDSGFYLCACTSGTRFFGANVLTFGAGSRLTVL.

The genes are TRBV29-1 and TRBJ1-4; D gene unclear. V was cut by 4 bases and J by 8 bases, with 14 bases left in between. This CDR3 is 13 amino acids long. Germline V gene sequence: CDR1 SQVTM, CDR2 ANQGSEA. The CDR3 nucleotides read TGCAGCGTTGGAGGTCAGCGAGGGGAAAAACTGTTTTTT. Translating gives CSVGGQRGEKLFF.

The chain carries TRBV6-5 and TRBJ2-7; the match to TRBD1 covers 12 bases. Germline CDR1 MNHEY, CDR2 SVGAGI. V trimming: 0 bases; J trimming: 7 bases; junction bases outside the gene matches: 7. This CDR3 has 16 residues. The CDR3 sequence is CASSYSDGTGGVEQYF. CDR3 nucleotides: TGTGCCAGCAGTTACTCCGACGGGACAGGGGGCGTGGAGCAGTACTTC.

J is TRBJ1-1 and V is TRBV27; D is uncertain. V gave up 1 base and J gave up 4 bases, with 10 bases separating them. The CDR3 loop spans 14 amino acids. CDR1 MNHEY and CDR2 SMNVEV come from the germline V gene (reference sequence). Here the CDR3 reads CASSLYGLGTEAFF. CDR3 coding DNA: TGTGCCAGCAGTTTATATGGTCTGGGCACTGAAGCTTTCTTT.

This sequence joins TRBV19 and TRBJ1-1, with 12 bases lining up with TRBD1. The CDR3 runs to 18 residues. Germline V gene data show CDR1 as LNHDA and CDR2 as SQIVND (reference sequence). Germline trimming cut 2 bases from V and 1 base from J; bases unmatched to any gene: 8. The CDR3 bases are TGTGCCAGTAGTATATCCGCCGGGACAGGGGGCGGGAACACTGAAGCTTTCTTT. This sequence encodes CASSISAGTGGGNTEAFF.

This chain uses TRBV18 with TRBJ2-5, with D perhaps TRBD2 (6 bases). V lost 0 bases and J 5 bases, leaving 13 bases between the germline ends. This CDR3 region has 15 residues. Germline assignment: CDR1 KGHSH and CDR2 LQKENI. This chain's CDR3 is CASSPPTAGRETQYF. The CDR3 region has the DNA TGTGCCAGCTCACCACCGACGGCGGGGCGGGAGACCCAGTACTTC.

The chain carries TRBV11-1 and TRBJ2-1; TRBD1 agrees at 9 bases. The CDR3 covers 16 residues. With 4 bases clipped from V and 7 bases from J, the junction kept 11 bases outside the gene matches. Germline CDR1 is SGHAT and CDR2 is FQDESV (reference sequence). The CDR3 nucleotides are TGTGCCAGCAGCTCCGGGACAGGGTTTCCCCGGAATGAGCAGTTCTTC. It specifies CASSSGTGFPRNEQFF.

The chain joins TRBV5-1 to TRBJ2-7; D possibly uses TRBD1 or TRBD2 (6 bases each). Germline CDR1 is SGHRS and CDR2 is YFSETQ. The V end was cut by 1 base, the J end by 7 bases, with 12 bases between. The CDR3 has 13 residues. The CDR3 is CASSLIGGLEQYF. DNA for the CDR3: TGCGCCAGCAGCTTGATAGGGGGGCTGGAGCAGTACTTC.

The V call is TRBV15, the J call TRBJ1-4; TRBD1 agrees at 7 bases. The CDR3 runs 15 residues. Germline V gene data show CDR1 as LNHNV and CDR2 as YYDKDF (reference sequence). V lost 1 base to trimming and J lost 4 bases; unmatched junction nucleotides: 3. The CDR3 loop is CATSRAGQYNEKLFF. CDR3 DNA sequence: TGTGCCACCAGCAGAGCGGGACAGTATAATGAAAAACTGTTTTTT.